This T cell receptor (beta chain) stems from a study of T cell responses to AZD1222 COVID-19 vaccine. Study observations and caveats: None of the repertoires were sampled until the peak T cell response had passed. A mostly white British donor set with more females was recruited, and clonal diversity was possibly underestimated.

Germline V gene sequence: CDR1 SGDLS, CDR2 YYNGEE. The length of the CDR3 is 12 residues. The trim removed 4 bases at V and 9 bases at J, leaving 1 base unmatched. Turning to this clone: Its antigen is not identified. The sample has other DNA sequences that encode this CDR3 too.

The method was immunoSEQ multiplex PCR; TCRdb's version includes in-frame clones alone and lacks a portion of them. The data show around 84,000 clones, with around 90% seen just once and 5.8% held by the top ten. The TCR sequence derives from an adult in good health. The chain employs TRBV9 and TRBJ1-6; 7 bases agree with TRBD1. The sequencing here drew on peripheral blood, taken on day 0 of AZD1222 vaccination. The DNA of the CDR3 is TGTGCCAGCAGCCCAGGGGGTTCACCCCTCCACTTT. As protein: CASSPGGSPLHF.